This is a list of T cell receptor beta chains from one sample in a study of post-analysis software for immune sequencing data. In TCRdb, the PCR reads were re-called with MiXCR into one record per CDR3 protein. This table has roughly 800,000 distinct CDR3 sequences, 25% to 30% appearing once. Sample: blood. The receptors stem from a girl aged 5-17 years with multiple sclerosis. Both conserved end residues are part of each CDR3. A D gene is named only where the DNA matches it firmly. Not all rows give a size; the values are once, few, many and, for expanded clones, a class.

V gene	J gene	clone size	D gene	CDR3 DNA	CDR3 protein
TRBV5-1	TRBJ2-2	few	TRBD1	TGCGCCAGCAGCCCGTGGACAGGGAGAATCGCCGGGGAGCTGTTTTTT	CASSPWTGRIAGELFF
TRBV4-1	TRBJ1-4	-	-	TGCGCCAGCAGCCAAGATCGGATATTGACGGTGAAAAACTGTTCGCTCGGGCAACTGTTTTTT	CASSQDRILTVKNCSLGQLFF
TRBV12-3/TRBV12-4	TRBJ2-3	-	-	TGTGCCAGCAGTTTAAACTCAGGGGGCACAGATACGCAGTATTTT	CASSLNSGGTDTQYF
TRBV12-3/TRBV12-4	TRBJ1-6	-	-	TGTGCCAGCAGTCCCCTCCGGGACGCCTATAATTCACCCCTCCACTTT	CASSPLRDAYNSPLHF
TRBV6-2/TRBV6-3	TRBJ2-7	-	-	TGTGCCAGCAGTCGAAGAGGGGGGGCCGAGCAGTACTTC	CASSRRGGAEQYF
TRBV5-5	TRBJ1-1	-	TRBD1	TGTGCCAGCAGCTTCACCGGGACAGGGTTCACTGAAGCTTTCTTT	CASSFTGTGFTEAFF
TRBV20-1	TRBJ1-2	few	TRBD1	TGCAGTGCTAGCATAACAGGGGGAGGGGGCTACACCTTC	CSASITGGGGYTF
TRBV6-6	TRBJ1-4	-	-	TGTGCCAGCAGTTACTCGAATTGGTACTCAAATGAAAAACTGTTTTTT	CASSYSNWYSNEKLFF
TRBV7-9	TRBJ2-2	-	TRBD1	TGTGCCAGCAGCTCTACTGTGGGACAGGGCGCCGGCACCGGGGAGCTGTTTTTT	CASSSTVGQGAGTGELFF
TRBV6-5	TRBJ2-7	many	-	TGTGCCAGCAGTTTAGCGTTTGGGGGGGCGACAAACCACGAGCAGTACTTC	CASSLAFGGATNHEQYF
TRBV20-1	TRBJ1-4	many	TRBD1	TGCAGTGCAAGACAGGGCCGAAAACTGTTTTTT	CSARQGRKLFF
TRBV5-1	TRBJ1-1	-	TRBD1	TGCGCCAGCAGCCTAAAACAGGGGGCGAACACTGAAGCTTTCTTT	CASSLKQGANTEAFF
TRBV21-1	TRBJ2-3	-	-	TGTGCCAGCAGCAAAGGCCTAGGGACTAGCGGTAGCACAGATACGCAGTATTTT	CASSKGLGTSGSTDTQYF
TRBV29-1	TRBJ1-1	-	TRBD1	TGCAGCGTTGAAGATCGGGGAGGGGGCAGGAACACTGAAGCTTTCTTT	CSVEDRGGGRNTEAFF
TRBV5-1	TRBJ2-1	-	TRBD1	TGCGCCAGCAGCCCGGGGGGACAGGGAAACAATGAGCAGTTCTTC	CASSPGGQGNNEQFF
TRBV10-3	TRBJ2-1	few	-	TGTGCCATCACCCCTAACCGGGACGGCAATGAGCAGTTCTTC	CAITPNRDGNEQFF
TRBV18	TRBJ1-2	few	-	TGTGCCAGCTCACCGGAACCGGGACCCTTAAAGGGCTACACCTTC	CASSPEPGPLKGYTF
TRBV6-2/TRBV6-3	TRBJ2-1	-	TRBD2	TGTGCCAGCAGTGACGCGACTAGCCCCAACTACAATGAGCAGTTCTTC	CASSDATSPNYNEQFF
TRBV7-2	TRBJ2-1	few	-	TGTGCCAGCAGCTTAGGATCTGAGAACGGGTTCTTC	CASSLGSENGFF
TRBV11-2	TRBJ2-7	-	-	TGTGCCAGCAGCCGAACAGAAAACTACGAGCAGTACTTC	CASSRTENYEQYF
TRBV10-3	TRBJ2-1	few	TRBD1	TGTGCCATCAGTGAGGTAATGGGACAGGGGAAGAATGAGCAGTTCTTC	CAISEVMGQGKNEQFF
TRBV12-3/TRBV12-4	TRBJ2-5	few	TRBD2	TGTGCCAGCACCCTACTGGCGGGGGGACAAGAGACCCAGTACTTC	CASTLLAGGQETQYF
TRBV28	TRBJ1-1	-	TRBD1	TGTGCCAGCAGTGTGGGGGACAGTACTGAAGCTTTCTTT	CASSVGDSTEAFF
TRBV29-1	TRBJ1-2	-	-	TGCAGCGTTGAAGTTGGGACTAGGGGCTACACCTTC	CSVEVGTRGYTF
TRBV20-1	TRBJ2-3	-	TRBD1	TGCAGTGCTGTTCCGGGACAGGGTGGAACGCAGTATTTT	CSAVPGQGGTQYF
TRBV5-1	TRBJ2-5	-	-	TGCGCCAGCAACGTCGCAGGGTGGAGGGAGACCCAGTACTTC	CASNVAGWRETQYF
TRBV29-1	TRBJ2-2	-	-	TGCAGCGTTGAAGGGCTAGATAGGCCCACCGGGGAGCTGTTTTTT	CSVEGLDRPTGELFF
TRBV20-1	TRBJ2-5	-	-	TGCAGTGCTAGACCGGTCGGGTTCCGAGAGACCCAGTACTTC	CSARPVGFRETQYF
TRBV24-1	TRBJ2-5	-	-	TGTGCCACCAGTGATTTGAGGGTGTCCGAGACCCAGTACTTC	CATSDLRVSETQYF
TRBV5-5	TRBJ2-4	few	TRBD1	TGTGCCACCCGGACAGGGGTCGAAAACATTCAGTACTTC	CATRTGVENIQYF
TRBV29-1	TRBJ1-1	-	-	TGCAGCGTTGGGAGGCAGGGGCGGAACACTGAAGCTTTCTTT	CSVGRQGRNTEAFF
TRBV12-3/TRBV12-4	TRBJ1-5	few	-	TGTGCCACGACGTACCGCTCGCGTCAGCCCCAGCATTTT	CATTYRSRQPQHF
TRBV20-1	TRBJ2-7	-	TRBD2	TGCAGTGCTAGAGATATACTAGCGGAACCCTACGAGCAGTACTTC	CSARDILAEPYEQYF
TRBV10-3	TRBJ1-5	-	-	TGTGCCATCAGCACGGACCTTAGCAATCAGCCCCAGCATTTT	CAISTDLSNQPQHF
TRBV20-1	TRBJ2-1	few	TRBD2	TGCAGTGCTCGGACTAGCGGGAGGGCTGATGAGCAGTTCTTC	CSARTSGRADEQFF
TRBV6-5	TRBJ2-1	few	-	TGTGCCAGCAGTAGCCCGGACAACTACAATGAGCAGTTCTTC	CASSSPDNYNEQFF
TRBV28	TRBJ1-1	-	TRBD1	TGTGCCAGCAGAAAGGGGGGACAGGGGGCAACCCTTCTTTCCCCTGAAGCTTTCTTT	CASRKGGQGATLLSPEAFF
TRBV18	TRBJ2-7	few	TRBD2	TGTGCCAGCTCACCGGGGGCGGCGGGGGGCGAGCAGTACTTC	CASSPGAAGGEQYF
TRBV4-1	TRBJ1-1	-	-	TGCGCCAGCAGCCAAGAAGTCATGGTAGGGACTGAAGCTTTCTTT	CASSQEVMVGTEAFF
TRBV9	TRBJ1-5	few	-	TGTGCCAGCAGCGTAGATCCGGGTAACCATCAGCCCCAGCATTTT	CASSVDPGNHQPQHF
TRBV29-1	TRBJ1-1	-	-	TGCAGCGTTCCAGGGTTAGCCCCTGAAGCTTTCTTT	CSVPGLAPEAFF
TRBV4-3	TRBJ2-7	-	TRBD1	TGCGCCAGCAGCCAGGAGACGACAGGGTCATACGAGCAGTACTTC	CASSQETTGSYEQYF
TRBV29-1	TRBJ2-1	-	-	TGCAGCGTTGAGGGGCACGGCAAGAAGCGATACAATGAGCAGTTCTTC	CSVEGHGKKRYNEQFF
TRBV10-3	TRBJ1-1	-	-	TGTGCCATCAGTGGCCCCGGGGTCGGGGCGTCGAACACTGAAGCTTTCTTT	CAISGPGVGASNTEAFF
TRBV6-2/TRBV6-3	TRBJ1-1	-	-	TGTGCCAGCAGTCCCTTCGTAAGGCGTAGCACTGAAGCTTTCTTT	CASSPFVRRSTEAFF
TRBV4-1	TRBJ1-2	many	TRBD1	TGCGCCAGCAGCCAAGGTGCCTTAACAGGGGATGGCTACACCTTC	CASSQGALTGDGYTF
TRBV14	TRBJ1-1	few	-	TGTGCCAGCAGCCAATTAATCCGCCAGGGCACTGAAGCTTTCTTT	CASSQLIRQGTEAFF
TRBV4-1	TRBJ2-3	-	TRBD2	TGCGCCAGCAGCACCTTTAGCGGGGGTGATACGCAGTATTTT	CASSTFSGGDTQYF
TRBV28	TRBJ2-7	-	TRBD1	TGTGCCAGCAGCTACAGGGGGCTGAAGTACTACGAGCAGTACTTC	CASSYRGLKYYEQYF
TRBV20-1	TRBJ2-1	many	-	TGCAGTGCTAGACCGCGGGGCACCTACAATGAGCAGTTCTTC	CSARPRGTYNEQFF
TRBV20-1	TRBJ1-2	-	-	TGCAGTGCTAGAGCCCCCGGGGACCGAGTCTATGGCTACACCTTC	CSARAPGDRVYGYTF
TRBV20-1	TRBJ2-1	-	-	TGCAGTGCTAGAGTCCGGGGCTCGTCCTACAATGAGCAGTTCTTC	CSARVRGSSYNEQFF
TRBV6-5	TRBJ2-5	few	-	TGTGCCAGCAGTATCCACAGGTTGCAGACCCAGTACTTC	CASSIHRLQTQYF
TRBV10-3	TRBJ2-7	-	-	TGTGCCATCAGTGAGTACCGGGACATCACCTACGAGCAGTACTTC	CAISEYRDITYEQYF
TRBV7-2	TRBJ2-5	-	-	TGTGGCACCCTCCCTTTCGTGAGCGCGGAGACCCAGTACTTC	CGTLPFVSAETQYF
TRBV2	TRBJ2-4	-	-	TGTGCCAGCAGGCAAAAAGGGACCATAGGAATTCTAGCCAAAAACATTCAGTACTTC	CASRQKGTIGILAKNIQYF